This T cell receptor beta chain derives from a study of T cells after yellow fever vaccination. TCRdb reanalysed the 5' RACE reads using MiXCR and keeps one entry per CDR3 protein. The sample lists some 320,000 distinct CDR3 sequences; around 8.6% were seen once. This clonotype was seen repeatedly, ten times or more. The clonotype was recovered from a young man who received the YFV17D yellow fever vaccine. The source was CD4+ T cells sorted from PBMCs, collected 5 days after the yellow fever booster vaccination.

CDR3 coding DNA: TGTGCCAGCAGTGAAGTCCCCCGACAGCCCCAGCATTTT. It translates to CASSEVPRQPQHF. This sequence joins TRBV2 and TRBJ1-5; D unclear. This CDR3 comprises 13 residues. Trimming stripped 1 base from V and 7 bases from J, with 8 bases between. Germline CDR1 SNHLY, CDR2 FYNNEI.